In its sample, the clone carrying this T cell receptor beta chain was seen a few times. Patients from Seattle were sampled longitudinally, starting during active infection. Repertoires were generated with immunoSEQ multiplex PCR, while TCRdb's copy carries only in-frame clones and drops some. The sample holds about 370,000 clones, 89% seen once. This sample was included in a study of blood T cell repertoires in COVID-19. Sequencing used peripheral blood. This receptor was obtained from a woman in her 30s with COVID-19, enrolled during active disease.

The CDR3 coding sequence is TGTGCCAGCAGCCCCGGAGGAGGGTGGACTGAAGCTTTCTTT. It is translated as CASSPGGGWTEAFF. The genes are TRBV16 and TRBJ1-1; D remains unclear. Per the germline V gene, CDR1 is KGHSY and CDR2 is FQNENV. CDR3 size: 14 residues. Trimming took 4 bases from V and 5 from J, leaving 14 bases between them. The full variable domain, its missing parts supplied by reference TRBV16 and TRBJ1-1, is GEEVAQTPKHLVRGEGQKAKLYCAPIKGHSYVFWYQQVLKNEFKFLISFQNENVFDETGMPKERFSAKCLPNSPCSLEIQATKLEDSAVYFCASSPGGGWTEAFFGQGTRLTVV.